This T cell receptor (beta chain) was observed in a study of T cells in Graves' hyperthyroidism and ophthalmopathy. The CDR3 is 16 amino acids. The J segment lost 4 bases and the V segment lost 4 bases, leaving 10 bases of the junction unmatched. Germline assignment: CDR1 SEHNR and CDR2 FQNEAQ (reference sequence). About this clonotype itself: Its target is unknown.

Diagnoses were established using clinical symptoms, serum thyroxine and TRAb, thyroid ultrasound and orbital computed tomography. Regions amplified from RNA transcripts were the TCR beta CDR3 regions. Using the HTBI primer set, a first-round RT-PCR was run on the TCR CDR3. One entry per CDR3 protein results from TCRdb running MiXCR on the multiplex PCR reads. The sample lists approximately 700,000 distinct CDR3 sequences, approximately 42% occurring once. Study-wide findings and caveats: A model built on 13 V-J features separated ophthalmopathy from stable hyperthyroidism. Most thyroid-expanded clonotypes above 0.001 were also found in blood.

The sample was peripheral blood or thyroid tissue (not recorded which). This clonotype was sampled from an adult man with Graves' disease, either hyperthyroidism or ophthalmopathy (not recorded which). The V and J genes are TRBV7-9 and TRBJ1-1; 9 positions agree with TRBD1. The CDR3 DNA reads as TGTGCCAGCAGCTCGCCCGGGACAGGGCTCGGCACTGAAGCTTTCTTT. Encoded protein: CASSSPGTGLGTEAFF. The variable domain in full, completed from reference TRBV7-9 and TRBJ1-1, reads DTGVSQNPRHKITKRGQNVTFRCDPISEHNRLYWYRQTLGQGPEFLTYFQNEAQLEKSRLLSDRFSAERPKGSFSTLEIQRTEQGDSAMYLCASSSPGTGLGTEAFFGQGTRLTVV.